These T cell receptor beta chains were read from a single sample in a study of blood T cell repertoires in COVID-19. TCRdb keeps only in-frame clones here, not all; method: immunoSEQ multiplex PCR. The data show under 300,000 clones, around 86% seen once. Material: peripheral blood. The receptors derive from a woman aged 25 to 39 with active or convalescent COVID-19. Each CDR3 is given with its conserved first and last residue. The D gene is left open where the match is weak. The size entry is marked missing in some rows and otherwise reads once, few, many or a size class.

j_call d_call v_call clone_size cdr3_nt cdr3_aa
TRBJ1-2 TRBD1 TRBV5-5 - TGTGCCAGCAGCTTGGGAACTGGGACAGGAACGTTCTATGGCTACACCTTC CASSLGTGTGTFYGYTF
TRBJ2-1 TRBD2 TRBV6-2/TRBV6-3 - TGTGCCAGCAGCCAGCGGGGACTAGCGGGCGTCGATGAGCAGTTCTTC CASSQRGLAGVDEQFF
TRBJ2-3 TRBD2 TRBV2 - TGTGCCAGCGGCAGCGGGGGGGCCATCACAGATACGCAGTATTTT CASGSGGAITDTQYF
TRBJ2-2 TRBD2 TRBV7-2 - TGTGCCAGCAGCTTACTGGGGGGGGTAGTCCGGGAGCTGTTTTTT CASSLLGGVVRELFF
TRBJ2-1 TRBD2 TRBV3-1/TRBV3-2 - TGTGCCAGCAGCCAGGGACTAGCGGGGGTGAGGCAGTTCTTC CASSQGLAGVRQFF
TRBJ2-3 - TRBV6-2/TRBV6-3 - TGTGCCAGCAGTTACTTCCTCGGGCAGGGGAAGGATACGCAGTATTTT CASSYFLGQGKDTQYF
TRBJ2-1 TRBD2 TRBV6-2/TRBV6-3 - TGTGCCAGCAGCCTAACCCCGGGACTAGCCCTCAATGAGCAGTTCTTC CASSLTPGLALNEQFF
TRBJ2-5 TRBD1 TRBV7-6 - TGTGCCAGCAGCCCCGGGACAGGGTTCTCGGTAGAGACCCAGTACTTC CASSPGTGFSVETQYF
TRBJ1-2 TRBD1 TRBV28 - TGTGCCAGCGTGACAGGGTTGAAAAACTATGGCTACACCTTC CASVTGLKNYGYTF
TRBJ1-3 - TRBV10-3 - TGTGCCATCAGTGAGTCGATTTGGAGCGGTTCGGACTCTGGAAACACCATATATTTT CAISESIWSGSDSGNTIYF
TRBJ1-2 - TRBV27 - TGTGCCAGCTCATATCGCGGGGGGCTCTATGGCTACACCTTC CASSYRGGLYGYTF
TRBJ2-5 - TRBV14 - TGTGCCAGCAGCCAGAACCAGGACTTTGAGACCCAGTACTTC CASSQNQDFETQYF
TRBJ1-1 TRBD1 TRBV9 - TGTGCCAGCAGCGTAGACCCCCCGACAGGGGTCAACACTGAAGCTTTCTTT CASSVDPPTGVNTEAFF
TRBJ2-1 TRBD2 TRBV5-5 - TGTGCCAGCAGCTTCAGTAGCGGGGGGCCCATCCCCCCCGATGAGCAGTTCTTC CASSFSSGGPIPPDEQFF
TRBJ1-1 TRBD1 TRBV7-9 - TGTGCCAGCACCCTCCCCCGGGACAGGGGACAGCGCGAATTCAGGAACACTGAAGCTTTCTTT CASTLPRDRGQREFRNTEAFF
TRBJ2-2 TRBD1 TRBV6-6 - TGTGCCAGCACAACCCGGGACAGGGGCACCGGGGAGCTGTTTTTT CASTTRDRGTGELFF
TRBJ1-5 - TRBV18 - TGTGCCAGCTCACCTAGTGGTAGCAATCAGCCCCAGCATTTT CASSPSGSNQPQHF
TRBJ2-5 TRBD2 TRBV3-1/TRBV3-2 once TGTGCCAGCAGCAAAAGAGGAGCGGGGGGCGGCCAAGAGACCCAGTACTTC CASSKRGAGGGQETQYF